Listed here are 27 T cell receptor beta chains from one sample, sequenced in a study of low-dose radiotherapy and immunotherapy resistance in tumors. The time point: after trial treatment. As for treatment: LDRT plus nivolumab, ipilimumab, low-dose cyclophosphamide and aspirin (RACIN trial). First-strand cDNA relied on TRAV- and TRBV-specific primers spanning alpha and beta chains. Amplification of TCRs used a constant-region primer and V-primer adapter for around 18 PCR cycles. One entry per CDR3 protein results from TCRdb running MiXCR on the reads. The sample carries around 60,000 distinct CDR3 sequences, 20% to 25% recorded once. The sample in question was PBMCs, obtained after low-dose radiotherapy plus immunotherapy. These receptors were obtained from a male donor with prostate cancer.

With regard to this clonotype: This sequence is one base from a far larger clone and is likely a read error. The chain links TRBV20-1 to TRBJ2-1, with 9 bases lining up with TRBD2. This CDR3 is 18 amino acids long. Germline V gene lookup returns CDR1 DFQATT and CDR2 SNEGSKA (reference sequence). V was pared by 2 bases and J by 10 bases, with 21 bases of the junction left unmatched. For the CDR3, the DNA is TGCAGTGCTAGAAAGACTAGCGGAGGGACTACGAGGTCCTACGAGCAGTTCTTC. It codes for CSARKTSGGTTRSYEQFF.

In this sample, this clonotype turned up many times. The chain couples TRBV29-1 to TRBJ1-3; 8 bases are shared with TRBD1. The germline V gene encodes CDR1 SQVTM and CDR2 ANQGSEA. The CDR3 extends over 13 amino acids. J was trimmed by 7 bases and V by 4 bases; bases with no gene match: 6. CDR3 in DNA: TGCAGCGTTGGCAGGGGGCTTGGTAACACCATATATTTT. Translated, it gives CSVGRGLGNTIYF.

This clonotype was recorded many times. The rearrangement links TRBV3-1 to TRBJ1-1; TRBD1 is a possible D gene (5 bases). The germline CDR1 and CDR2 sequences are LGHDT and YNNKEL (reference sequence). The germline V and J ends were trimmed by 7 bases and 3 bases, with 15 bases remaining between them. The CDR3 is 14 residues long. The CDR3 loop is CASKMGTWDTEAFF. The CDR3 coding sequence is TGTGCCAGCAAAATGGGGACGTGGGACACTGAAGCTTTCTTT. The variable domain in full, with the rest retrieved from reference TRBV3-1 and TRBJ1-1, is DTAVSQTPKYLVTQMGNDKSIKCEQNLGHDTMYWYKQDSKKFLKIMFSYNNKELIINETVPNRFSPKSPDKAHLNLHINSLELGDSAVYFCASKMGTWDTEAFFGQGTRLTVV.

This clonotype has at least ten counts. The chain combines TRBV28 with TRBJ1-4, with a possible D match to TRBD1 (6 bases). CDR1 is MDHEN and CDR2 is SYDVKM in the germline V gene. The length of the CDR3 is 12 residues. Trimming removed 10 bases at V and 4 bases at J, with 10 bases between. Written as DNA, the CDR3 is TGTGCCACGGACAGTTATAATGAAAAACTGTTTTTT. Its protein product is CATDSYNEKLFF.

This clonotype was picked up many times. The gene calls are TRBV5-4 and TRBJ1-1; TRBD1 matches 7 bases. The CDR3 is 15 amino acids. Unmatched junction bases numbered 8, after V lost 6 bases and J lost 0 bases. The germline CDR1 and CDR2 sequences are SGHNT and YYREEE (reference sequence). The CDR3 loop reads CASTSGTALNTEAFF. The CDR3 bases are TGTGCCAGCACCTCGGGGACAGCACTGAACACTGAAGCTTTCTTT.

This clonotype was seen at least ten times. The DNA for the CDR3 is TGCAGCGTACCACCGTTAGGGGGGCGAGGGGAGACCCAGTACTTC. It specifies CSVPPLGGRGETQYF. This chain connects TRBV29-1 to TRBJ2-5; D might be TRBD1 or TRBD2, each matching 6 bases. The V and J ends lost 6 bases and 5 bases respectively, with 22 bases between them. Germline values: CDR1 SQVTM, CDR2 ANQGSEA. This CDR3 has 15 residues.

The sample holds many counts of this clonotype. The chain carries TRBV6-2 or TRBV6-3 and TRBJ1-6, with D possibly TRBD1 on 6 matching bases. Trimming removed 5 bases at V and 9 bases at J, with 14 bases between. This CDR3 region has 14 residues. Germline loops: CDR1 MNHEY, CDR2 SVGEGT. DNA for the CDR3: TGTGCCAGCAGTCGGGGGGGCTCGGGTTCACCCCTCCACTTT. Amino acid sequence: CASSRGGSGSPLHF.

This sequence joins TRBV19 and TRBJ1-1; D remains ambiguous. The V and J ends lost 2 bases and 0 bases respectively, with 13 bases between them. The CDR3 is 16 amino acids. Per the germline V gene, CDR1 is LNHDA and CDR2 is SQIVND (reference sequence). CDR3 nucleotide sequence: TGTGCCAGTAGTATAATGGGCCGGCTCATGAACACTGAAGCTTTCTTT. This codes for CASSIMGRLMNTEAFF. Using reference TRBV19 and TRBJ1-1 for the parts outside the CDR3, the full variable domain is DGGITQSPKYLFRKEGQNVTLSCEQNLNHDAMYWYRQDPGQGLRLIYYSQIVNDFQKGDIAEGYSVSREKKESFPLTVTSAQKNPTAFYLCASSIMGRLMNTEAFFGQGTRLTVV.

This clonotype was found many times. This chain uses TRBV5-1 with TRBJ2-5; D may be TRBD2 (6 bases). V was trimmed by 2 bases and J by 5 bases, leaving 16 bases between them. Per the germline V gene, CDR1 is SGHRS and CDR2 is YFSETQ. The CDR3 has 15 amino acids. The CDR3: CASSLSRGDAETQYF. The DNA of the CDR3 is TGCGCCAGCAGCTTATCTCGCGGGGATGCGGAGACCCAGTACTTC.

This clonotype has a count of ten or more. The J gene is TRBJ2-7, the V gene TRBV6-2 or TRBV6-3; the D is unclear. There are 15 residues in the CDR3. V lost 5 bases to trimming and J lost 7 bases, with 21 bases between them. Germline V lookup: CDR1 MNHEY, CDR2 SVGEGT. The CDR3 here is CASSPVKGRAWEQYF. The CDR3 nucleotides are TGTGCCAGCAGTCCCGTGAAGGGTCGAGCTTGGGAGCAGTACTTC.

At least ten counts were recorded for this clonotype. The J gene is TRBJ1-6, the V gene TRBV20-1; tentative D call: TRBD1 (5 bases). The CDR3 spans 16 residues. From germline, CDR1 is DFQATT and CDR2 SNEGSKA (reference sequence). Trimming pared 3 bases from V and 9 bases from J, leaving 21 bases between. In DNA form, the CDR3 reads TGCAGTGCTAGGGGGGGGGGGAACAGGCAGACTTCACCCCTCCACTTT. It specifies CSARGGGNRQTSPLHF.

This clonotype was recorded many times. The rearrangement links TRBV6-5 to TRBJ2-1, with TRBD2 matching 8 bases. Germline V gene data show CDR1 as MNHEY and CDR2 as SVGAGI. This CDR3 is built from 15 residues. Trimming removed 6 bases from V and 1 base from J; junction bases left unmatched: 5. DNA of the CDR3: TGTGCCAGCAGCCGTAGCGGGGCTTCCTACAATGAGCAGTTCTTC. This translates into CASSRSGASYNEQFF.

The table lists this clonotype with a few counts. The chain couples TRBV15 to TRBJ2-7; possible D gene TRBD2, 5 bases. Germline-derived CDR1 and CDR2 are LNHNV and YYDKDF (reference sequence). V shed 1 base and J shed 6 bases, with 10 bases lying between them. This CDR3 has 13 amino acids. The CDR3 nucleotides are TGTGCCACCAGCAGAGTTAGAGGGAGCGAGCAGTACTTC. This gives the protein CATSRVRGSEQYF.

This clonotype has just a few counts. The gene calls are TRBV5-4 and TRBJ2-5, with 9 bases that match TRBD1. V was pared by 3 bases and J by 2 bases, with 5 bases of the junction left unmatched. Germline V gene data show CDR1 as SGHNT and CDR2 as YYREEE (reference sequence). CDR3 length equals 15 residues. The CDR3, as DNA: TGTGCCAGCAGCTCTCCGGGACAGGGACAAGAGACCCAGTACTTC. Translation: CASSSPGQGQETQYF.

This clonotype was seen repeatedly, ten times or more. V gene TRBV20-1 combines with J gene TRBJ2-1, with D unclear. With 7 bases removed from V and 1 base from J, the gap between germline ends came to 14 bases. Germline values: CDR1 DFQATT, CDR2 SNEGSKA (reference sequence). This CDR3 region has 14 residues. The CDR3 sequence: CSVQDPVSYNEQFF. The DNA for the CDR3 is TGCAGTGTACAAGACCCGGTTTCCTACAATGAGCAGTTCTTC.

This clonotype showed up many times. CDR3 sequence reads: CASSLGEGVGGYTF. CDR3 in DNA: TGTGCCAGCAGCTTAGGAGAGGGTGTGGGTGGCTACACCTTC. J is TRBJ1-2 and V is TRBV7-8; D unresolved. V was cut by 1 base and J by 7 bases, with 13 bases left in between. Per germline, CDR1 SGHVS and CDR2 FQNEAQ. The CDR3 has 14 residues.

This clonotype was observed a handful of times. The chain carries TRBV30 and TRBJ2-2; TRBD1 or TRBD2 may be the D gene (5 bases each). The CDR3 extends over 15 amino acids. V shed 5 bases and J shed 0 bases, with 13 bases lying between them. Germline assignment: CDR1 GTSNPN and CDR2 SVGIG (reference sequence). CDR3 residues: CAWGPGLSNTGELFF. CDR3 sequence (DNA): TGTGCCTGGGGTCCGGGGCTTTCGAACACCGGGGAGCTGTTTTTT. Using reference TRBV30 and TRBJ2-2 for the parts outside the CDR3, the full variable domain is SQTIHQWPATLVQPVGSPLSLECTVEGTSNPNLYWYRQAAGRGLQLLFYSVGIGQISSEVPQNLSASRPQDRQFILSSKKLLLSDSGFYLCAWGPGLSNTGELFFGEGSRLTVL.

This clonotype was seen at least ten times. J is TRBJ2-2 and V is TRBV5-4; possibly TRBD2 for D (7 bases). The CDR3 extends over 17 amino acids. Germline V CDR1 and CDR2: SGHNT, YYREEE (reference sequence). V lost 1 base to trimming and J lost 1 base, with 14 bases between them. Here the CDR3 DNA reads TGTGCCAGCAGCTTGTTCGCGGGGGCGATGAACACCGGGGAGCTGTTTTTT. Translating it yields CASSLFAGAMNTGELFF.

As concerns this clonotype: With a far larger clone one base away, a read error is the likely cause. The V and J genes are TRBV3-1 and TRBJ2-5; 7 bases align to TRBD1. V shed 5 bases and J 2 bases; nucleotides not matched to a gene: 5. Germline assignment: CDR1 LGHDT and CDR2 YNNKEL (reference sequence). The CDR3 contains 14 residues. CDR3 in DNA: TGTGCCAGCAGCTCTCGACAGGGTCAAGAGACCCAGTACTTC. Its protein is CASSSRQGQETQYF.

This clonotype appeared many times. The V and J genes are TRBV15 and TRBJ2-5, with D possibly matching TRBD1 (7 bases). The length of the CDR3 is 16 residues. The germline V and J ends were trimmed by 0 bases and 4 bases, with 15 bases remaining between them. Germline lookup yields CDR1 LNHNV and CDR2 YYDKDF (reference sequence). CDR3 amino acids: CATSRDPGAGGETQYF. CDR3 DNA sequence: TGTGCCACCAGCAGAGATCCGGGGGCAGGGGGAGAGACCCAGTACTTC.

This clonotype occurred many times. This chain uses TRBV7-2 with TRBJ1-5, with D maybe TRBD1 (6 bases). Trimming stripped 5 bases from V and 9 bases from J, with 17 bases between. CDR1 SGHTA and CDR2 FQGNSA come from the germline V gene. This CDR3 has 14 amino acids. CDR3 nucleotides: TGTGCCAGCAGCGAAGGGGGGCTTCAATGGCCCCAGCATTTT. Translation gives CASSEGGLQWPQHF.

This clonotype was seen at least ten times. DNA of the CDR3: TGTGCCAGCAGTGAAGCGGCTGGAGTGAATTACGGTGGCTACACCTTC. Protein product: CASSEAAGVNYGGYTF. The chain joins TRBV6-5 to TRBJ1-2; D not certain. The CDR3 loop spans 16 amino acids. V dropped 5 bases and J dropped 7 bases, with 23 bases sitting between them. In germline, CDR1 is MNHEY, CDR2 SVGAGI.

This clonotype was seen repeatedly, ten times or more. This rearrangement joins TRBV7-2 to TRBJ1-6; a possible D gene is TRBD1 (5 bases). V was shortened by 3 bases and J by 0 bases, with 12 bases between the two germline ends. The CDR3 is 17 amino acids. Germline loops: CDR1 SGHTA, CDR2 FQGNSA. The CDR3 spells CASSLAGRSSYNSPLHF. The CDR3 nucleotides are TGTGCCAGCAGCTTGGCAGGGAGAAGCTCCTATAATTCACCCCTCCACTTT.

The sample holds many counts of this clonotype. The CDR3 bases are TGCAGTGCGGTGAAAGATAAAAGGACTAGCGGGGGGCTTTCGGAGACCCAGTACTTC. Protein: CSAVKDKRTSGGLSETQYF. The V and J genes are TRBV20-1 and TRBJ2-5, with 14 bases fitting TRBD2. The CDR3 is made up of 19 amino acids. Unmatched junction bases numbered 20, after V lost 6 bases and J lost 5 bases. Germline CDR1 and CDR2: DFQATT and SNEGSKA (reference sequence).

The table lists this clonotype with many counts. V is TRBV25-1 and J is TRBJ2-3; the D gene is possibly TRBD2 (5 bases). V lost 6 bases, J lost 3 bases, and 16 bases lay in between. The V gene's germline CDR1 is MGHDK and CDR2 SYGVNS. The CDR3 has 15 amino acids. CDR3 DNA: TGTGCCAGCAGCCCCGAGGGCCGCCTGACAGATACGCAGTATTTT. Translation gives CASSPEGRLTDTQYF.

V and J are TRBV6-5 and TRBJ2-3; 7 nucleotides line up with TRBD2. V was clipped by 6 bases and J by 6 bases; unmatched bases: 6. The CDR3 has 13 amino acids. The germline V gene encodes CDR1 MNHEY and CDR2 SVGAGI. CDR3 protein: CASRSGMLDTQYF. CDR3 bases: TGTGCCAGCAGAAGCGGGATGTTGGATACGCAGTATTTT.

In its sample, this clonotype was seen many times. V is TRBV7-3 and J is TRBJ2-2, with 8 bases lining up with TRBD1. The CDR3 runs 14 residues. Unmatched junction bases numbered 4, after V lost 5 bases and J lost 5 bases. The germline V gene has CDR1 SGHTA and CDR2 FQGTGA. In DNA, the CDR3 is TGTGCCAGCAGCACCACAGGGGGAACCGGGGAGCTGTTTTTT. Residues: CASSTTGGTGELFF. The full variable domain, in which reference TRBV7-3 and TRBJ2-2 provide the parts outside the CDR3, is GAGVSQTPSNKVTEKGKYVELRCDPISGHTALYWYRQSLGQGPEFLIYFQGTGAADDSGLPNDRFFAVRPEGSVSTLKIQRTERGDSAVYLCASSTTGGTGELFFGEGSRLTVL.